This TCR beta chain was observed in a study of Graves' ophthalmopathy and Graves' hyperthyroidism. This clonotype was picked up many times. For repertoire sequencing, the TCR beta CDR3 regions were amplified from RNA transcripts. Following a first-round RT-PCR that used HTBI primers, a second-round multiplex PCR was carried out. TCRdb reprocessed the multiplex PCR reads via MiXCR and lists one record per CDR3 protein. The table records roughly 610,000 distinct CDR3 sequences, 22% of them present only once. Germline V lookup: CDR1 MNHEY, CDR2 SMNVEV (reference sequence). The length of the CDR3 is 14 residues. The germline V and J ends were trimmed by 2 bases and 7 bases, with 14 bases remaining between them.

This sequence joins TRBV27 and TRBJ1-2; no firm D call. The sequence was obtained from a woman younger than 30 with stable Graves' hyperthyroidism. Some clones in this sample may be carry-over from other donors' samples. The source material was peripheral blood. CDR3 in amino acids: CASSLLADQVGYTF. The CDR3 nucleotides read TGTGCCAGCAGTTTACTAGCAGATCAGGTTGGCTACACCTTC.